This T cell receptor beta chain was documented in a study of blood T cell repertoires in COVID-19. The wider study: Samples came from the United States, Italy and Spain, spanning acute and convalescent COVID-19. T cells, B-cell-depleted T cells, or PBMCs provided the cDNA or gDNA that served as material.

Original data processing: Using reference gene primer amplification, nucleated cell counts were estimated. The data were produced by immunoSEQ multiplex PCR, yet TCRdb's version contains in-frame clones alone and is incomplete. V, J and clone size were drawn from that table, and D and trimming were deduced from the DNA. The top ten clones hold roughly 7% of a sample with about 330,000 clones, 70% to 90% of them seen once. The germline V gene encodes CDR1 MNHEY and CDR2 SVGAGI. With 7 bases removed from V and 3 bases from J, the gap between germline ends came to 13 bases. The CDR3 is made up of 13 amino acids.

The sequenced material came from peripheral blood. This sequence was found in a human donor in a cohort sampled during active COVID-19. V is TRBV6-5 and J is TRBJ2-7, with D perhaps TRBD1 (6 bases). The CDR3 bases are TGTGCCAGCAAACCGGGACATCTCTACGAGCAGTACTTC. Translating it yields CASKPGHLYEQYF.